Each of the 10 T cell receptor beta chains below was sequenced from the same sample in a study of Ad26.COV2.S vaccination and SARS-CoV-2 variants. Sequenced by immunoSEQ multiplex PCR; TCRdb stores in-frame clones only, minus some. The repertoire holds 150,000 to 200,000 clones, with around 85% as singletons. The specimen comprised peripheral blood, sampled after recovery from COVID-19. Source of these receptors: a human donor who had recovered from COVID-19.

The chain employs TRBV6-1 and TRBJ2-7; D is ambiguous. This CDR3 is 15 amino acids long. Trimming took off 1 base at V and 4 bases at J, with 14 bases between the two ends. Germline V gives CDR1 MNHNS, CDR2 SASEGT. The CDR3 loop reads CASSEGPPGRYEQYF. For the CDR3, the DNA is TGTGCCAGCAGTGAAGGACCACCAGGAAGGTACGAGCAGTACTTC.

The chain uses TRBV25-1 and TRBJ2-2, with 7 bases lining up with TRBD2. V lost 1 base to trimming and J lost 5 bases; unmatched junction nucleotides: 4. The CDR3 extends over 15 amino acids. CDR1 and CDR2 (germline): MGHDK, SYGVNS. DNA of the CDR3: TGTGCCAGCAGTGAATCCCAGGGAGGGACCGGGGAGCTGTTTTTT. It translates to CASSESQGGTGELFF. Based on the CDR3 plus reference TRBV25-1 and TRBJ2-2, the full variable domain is EADIYQTPRYLVIGTGKKITLECSQTMGHDKMYWYQQDPGMELHLIHYSYGVNSTEKGDLSSESTVSRIRTEHFPLTLESARPSHTSQYLCASSESQGGTGELFFGEGSRLTVL.

This clone occurred once. This chain links TRBV28 with TRBJ2-6; D not certain. The germline gives CDR1 MDHEN, CDR2 SYDVKM. Trimming took off 3 bases at V and 0 bases at J, with 9 bases between the two ends. CDR3 length equals 16 residues. This CDR3 reads CASSLVGNSGANVLTF. The CDR3, as DNA: TGTGCCAGCAGTTTGGTAGGGAACTCTGGGGCCAACGTCCTGACTTTC.

In this sample, this clone turned up a few times. This CDR3 reads CASSSSTDRGESQPQHF. DNA of the CDR3: TGTGCCAGCAGCTCCTCAACAGACAGGGGTGAAAGTCAGCCCCAGCATTTT. The V gene is TRBV7-9, the J gene TRBJ1-5; TRBD1 matches 8 bases. The CDR3 is made up of 17 amino acids. Per germline, CDR1 SEHNR and CDR2 FQNEAQ (reference sequence). J lost 6 bases, V lost 4 bases, and 14 bases had no gene match.

As DNA, the CDR3 is TGTGCCAGCAGCTTAGAGGCGAGGGCGAGGTTGGGGGAGACCCAGTACTTC. It specifies CASSLEARARLGETQYF. The genes are TRBV11-2 and TRBJ2-5; possibly TRBD2 for D (5 bases). The V and J ends lost 0 bases and 5 bases respectively, with 19 bases between them. The CDR3 spans 17 residues. The V gene's germline CDR1 is SGHAT and CDR2 FQNNGV.

V and J are TRBV3-1 (or the pseudogene TRBV3-2) and TRBJ2-1, with TRBD1 matching over 9 bases. CDR3 length: 15 amino acids. CDR1 LGHDT and CDR2 YNNKEL come from the germline V gene (reference sequence). With V trimmed by 4 bases and J by 7 bases, 8 bases remained unmatched. This CDR3 is CASSLPGQGTNEQFF. The DNA for the CDR3 is TGTGCCAGCAGCCTTCCGGGACAGGGAACGAATGAGCAGTTCTTC.

This sequence joins TRBV5-6 and TRBJ2-5; unclear D gene. The CDR3 sequence is 14 residues long. Per germline, CDR1 SGHDT and CDR2 YYEEEE. V lost 0 bases and J lost 3, with 9 bases in between. CDR3: CASSLAFEEETQYF. DNA for the CDR3: TGTGCCAGCAGCTTGGCCTTTGAAGAAGAGACCCAGTACTTC.

This chain links TRBV5-6 with TRBJ2-2; 8 bases map to TRBD2. Germline CDR1 is SGHDT and CDR2 is YYEEEE. The CDR3 sequence is 15 residues long. V was pared by 4 bases and J by 8 bases, with 10 bases of the junction left unmatched. The CDR3 DNA follows: TGTGCCAGCAGCCAAAGCGGGGGCCGACCGGGGGAGCTGTTTTTT. Amino acids: CASSQSGGRPGELFF.

V usage is TRBV18 and J usage is TRBJ1-2, with D unclear. V lost 3 bases to trimming and J lost 0 bases, with 8 bases between them. This CDR3 is 14 amino acids long. CDR1 and CDR2 (germline): KGHSH, LQKENI. CDR3 region: CASSPEISNYGYTF. CDR3 nucleotides: TGTGCCAGCTCACCGGAGATTTCTAACTATGGCTACACCTTC. Full variable domain (rest looked up from reference TRBV18 and TRBJ1-2): NAGVMQNPRHLVRRRGQEARLRCSPMKGHSHVYWYRQLPEEGLKFMVYLQKENIIDESGMPKERFSAEFPKEGPSILRIQQVVRGDSAAYFCASSPEISNYGYTFGSGTRLTVV.

This clone appeared once. The gene calls are TRBV6-5 and TRBJ2-7; tentatively, D is TRBD1 or TRBD2 (5 bases each). Germline loops: CDR1 MNHEY, CDR2 SVGAGI. This CDR3 is built from 15 residues. V was pared by 4 bases and J by 5 bases, with 18 bases between. CDR3 bases: TGTGCCAGCAGTTCCCTACCCGGGACGAACCACGAGCAGTACTTC. Its translation is CASSSLPGTNHEQYF.